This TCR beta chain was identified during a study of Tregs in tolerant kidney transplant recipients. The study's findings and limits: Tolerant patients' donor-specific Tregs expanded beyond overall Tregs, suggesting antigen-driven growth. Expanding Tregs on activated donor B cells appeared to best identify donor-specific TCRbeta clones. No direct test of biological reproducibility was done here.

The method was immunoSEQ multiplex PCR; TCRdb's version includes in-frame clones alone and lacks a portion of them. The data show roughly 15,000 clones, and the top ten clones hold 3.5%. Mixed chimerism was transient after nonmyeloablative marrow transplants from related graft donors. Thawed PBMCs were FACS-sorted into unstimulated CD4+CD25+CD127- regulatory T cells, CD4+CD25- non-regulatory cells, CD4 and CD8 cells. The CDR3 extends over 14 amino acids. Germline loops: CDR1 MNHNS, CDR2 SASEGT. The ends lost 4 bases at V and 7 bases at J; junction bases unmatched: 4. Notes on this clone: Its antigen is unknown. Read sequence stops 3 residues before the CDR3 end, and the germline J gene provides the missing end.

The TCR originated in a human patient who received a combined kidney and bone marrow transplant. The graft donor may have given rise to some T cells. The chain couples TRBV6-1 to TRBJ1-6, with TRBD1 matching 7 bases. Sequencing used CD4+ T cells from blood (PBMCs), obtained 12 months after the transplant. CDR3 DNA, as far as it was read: TGTGCCAGCAGTGTGACAGGGCGAAATTCACCC. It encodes CASSVTGRNSP. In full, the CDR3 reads CASSVTGRNSPLHF.